This entry lists 29 T cell receptor beta chains sequenced from one sample in a study of cytomegalovirus exposure and HLA in healthy donors. 13 Jbeta primers and 60 Vbeta primers were used for the PCR. The repertoire was sequenced with immunoSEQ multiplex PCR; TCRdb's copy has only in-frame clones and lacks some. Seen here are around 150,000 clones, approximately 87% observed once, and the top ten hold less than 2%. Specimen: PBMCs. These receptors were collected from a man in his forties or fifties in good health and CMV-seronegative.

The CDR3 DNA reads as TGCAGCGTTGAAATAGCGGGGGATTCGGTAGATGAGCAGTTCTTC. Translation gives CSVEIAGDSVDEQFF. The V gene is TRBV29-1, the J gene TRBJ2-1; 9 bases agree with TRBD2. The CDR3 totals 15 residues. The junction had 10 bases not matched to a gene; V was cut back by 2 bases and J by 8 bases. Germline V CDR1 and CDR2: SQVTM, ANQGSEA.

This clone was detected only a few times. The CDR3 DNA follows: TGTGCCAGCAGTCAGGGTGGCGGCATGGGCAATCAGCCCCAGCATTTT. Amino acids: CASSQGGGMGNQPQHF. This chain uses TRBV27 with TRBJ1-5; D might be TRBD1 (5 bases). This CDR3 region has 16 residues. Deletions cut 5 bases from V and 2 bases from J, with 16 bases between. Germline V gene sequence: CDR1 MNHEY, CDR2 SMNVEV (reference sequence).

The rearrangement uses TRBV27 and TRBJ2-1; D might be TRBD2 (5 bases). V shed 4 bases and J shed 3 bases, with 10 bases lying between them. Germline V gene data show CDR1 as MNHEY and CDR2 as SMNVEV (reference sequence). The length of the CDR3 is 14 residues. The CDR3 protein is CASSSERNYNEQFF. CDR3 DNA sequence: TGTGCCAGCAGTTCGGAGCGGAACTACAATGAGCAGTTCTTC.

The rearrangement links TRBV2 to TRBJ2-5; 7 bases line up with TRBD2. After removal of 3 bases from V and 9 bases from J, the junction contained 4 bases not matched to a gene. Germline lookup yields CDR1 SNHLY and CDR2 FYNNEI. The CDR3 covers 12 residues. The CDR3 bases are TGTGCCAGCAGTGACCACGGGAGGTCCCAGTACTTC. Amino acid sequence: CASSDHGRSQYF.

V gene TRBV7-3 combines with J gene TRBJ2-1; 8 nucleotides align to TRBD2. This CDR3 is built from 15 residues. J was trimmed by 2 bases and V by 5 bases; bases with no gene match: 5. CDR1 SGHTA and CDR2 FQGTGA come from the germline V gene. CDR3 sequence (DNA): TGTGCCAGCAGCCTGCTCGGGGGGGCCTACAATGAGCAGTTCTTC. Its protein is CASSLLGGAYNEQFF.

V usage is TRBV29-1 and J usage is TRBJ1-2; TRBD1 matches 12 bases. This CDR3 spans 13 amino acids. V gave up 6 bases and J gave up 4 bases; unmatched junction bases: 3. Germline values: CDR1 SQVTM, CDR2 ANQGSEA. The CDR3 DNA reads TGCAGCGTCGGGACAGGGGGCGCCTATGGCTACACCTTC. Protein product: CSVGTGGAYGYTF.

This chain uses TRBV6-1 with TRBJ1-6; no firm D call. The CDR3 is 16 amino acids. Trimming stripped 2 bases from V and 2 bases from J, with 10 bases between. Germline-derived CDR1 and CDR2 are MNHNS and SASEGT. CDR3 loop: CASSEMADTYNSPLHF. CDR3 coding DNA: TGTGCCAGCAGTGAAATGGCTGATACCTATAATTCACCCCTCCACTTT.

This clone was counted only a few times. The rearrangement uses TRBV30 and TRBJ2-7; D possibly corresponds to TRBD1 (5 bases). The V end was cut by 5 bases, the J end by 2 bases, with 16 bases between. Germline V gives CDR1 GTSNPN, CDR2 SVGIG (reference sequence). CDR3 length equals 14 residues. CDR3 loop: CAWAIVDSPYEQYF. The CDR3 coding sequence is TGTGCCTGGGCTATTGTTGACAGTCCCTACGAGCAGTACTTC.

V is TRBV2 and J is TRBJ1-6; 8 bases are a match to TRBD1. This CDR3 contains 17 residues. The germline V gene encodes CDR1 SNHLY and CDR2 FYNNEI. Trimming took 5 bases from V and 2 from J; bases not matched to a gene: 8. CDR3 in amino acids: CASSSGQGEPYNSPLHF. The DNA for the CDR3 is TGTGCCAGCAGTTCCGGACAGGGCGAGCCCTATAATTCACCCCTCCACTTT.

The chain carries TRBV2 and TRBJ2-5, with 12 bases identical to TRBD2. The CDR3 is made up of 15 amino acids. Germline V gene sequence: CDR1 SNHLY, CDR2 FYNNEI. J was trimmed by 4 bases and V by 3 bases; bases with no gene match: 3. This CDR3 reads CASSETSGGPETQYF. Here the CDR3 DNA reads TGTGCCAGCAGTGAGACTAGCGGGGGACCAGAGACCCAGTACTTC.

The chain carries TRBV19 and TRBJ2-3, with TRBD2 identical over 10 bases. The CDR3 loop spans 18 amino acids. With V trimmed by 0 bases and J by 6 bases, 12 bases remained unmatched. Germline CDR1 is LNHDA and CDR2 is SQIVND (reference sequence). In DNA form, the CDR3 reads TGTGCCAGTAGTATAGATCTCACCCCAGCGGGGGGGCCCGATACGCAGTATTTT. Amino acid sequence: CASSIDLTPAGGPDTQYF.

This clone has just a few counts. The J gene is TRBJ2-2, the V gene TRBV7-9; D call uncertain. The V gene lost 6 bases and the J gene lost 5 bases, with 7 bases spanning the gap. The germline CDR1 and CDR2 sequences are SEHNR and FQNEAQ (reference sequence). This CDR3 contains 12 residues. The CDR3 nucleotides are TGTGCCAGCAGTTACGGTACCGGGGAGCTGTTTTTT. As protein: CASSYGTGELFF.

The J gene is TRBJ1-1, the V gene TRBV10-3; D possibly corresponds to TRBD1 (5 bases). CDR1 and CDR2 from the germline V gene are ENHRY and SYGVKD. V was shortened by 6 bases and J by 1 base, with 15 bases between the two germline ends. This CDR3 contains 15 residues. The CDR3, as DNA: TGTGCCATCAGCCCCCCCGGGGGACCGAACACTGAAGCTTTCTTT. Its protein product is CAISPPGGPNTEAFF.

The rearrangement uses TRBV6-4 and TRBJ2-5; 8 bases match TRBD2. The CDR3 loop spans 14 amino acids. V lost 6 bases to trimming and J lost 2 bases; unmatched junction nucleotides: 5. The germline V gene has CDR1 MRHNA and CDR2 SNTAGT. CDR3 coding DNA: TGTGCCAGCAGCGAGCCGGGGGGGCAAGAGACCCAGTACTTC. This encodes CASSEPGGQETQYF.

V and J are TRBV10-3 and TRBJ2-7; 8 nucleotides agree with TRBD2. Unmatched junction bases numbered 5, after V lost 4 bases and J lost 3 bases. This CDR3 is 14 amino acids long. Germline lookup yields CDR1 ENHRY and CDR2 SYGVKD. The CDR3 region is CAISVQSGSYEQYF. The CDR3 DNA follows: TGTGCCATCAGTGTTCAGAGCGGGAGCTACGAGCAGTACTTC.

V gene TRBV5-4 combines with J gene TRBJ2-2; TRBD1 matches at 8 bases. Per the germline V gene, CDR1 is SGHNT and CDR2 is YYREEE (reference sequence). The CDR3 length is 18 residues. With 3 bases clipped from V and 1 base from J, the junction kept 11 bases outside the gene matches. This CDR3 reads CASSSIGTGALNTGELFF. The CDR3 DNA follows: TGTGCCAGCAGCTCAATCGGGACAGGAGCCCTGAACACCGGGGAGCTGTTTTTT.

The V call is TRBV7-2, the J call TRBJ2-1; D remains unclear. The V end lost 1 base, the J end lost 3 bases, and 10 bases lay between the germline ends. The length of the CDR3 is 15 residues. The germline gives CDR1 SGHTA, CDR2 FQGNSA. The CDR3 region is CASSLGSSYYNEQFF. CDR3 nucleotides: TGTGCCAGCAGCTTAGGTTCCTCTTACTACAATGAGCAGTTCTTC.

The CDR3 is CASSQDRTGPSYEQYF. CDR3 DNA sequence: TGCGCCAGCAGCCAAGACCGGACAGGACCTTCCTACGAGCAGTACTTC. This chain connects TRBV4-3 to TRBJ2-7, with TRBD1 identical over 7 bases. CDR3 size: 16 residues. In germline, CDR1 is LGHNA, CDR2 YSLEER. With V trimmed by 0 bases and J by 1 base, 6 bases remained unmatched.

The rearrangement uses TRBV4-1 and TRBJ2-5; 8 positions match TRBD1. The end of the DNA aligns better with TRBJ2-7, so the J call may be wrong. This CDR3 has 14 amino acids. The V gene's germline CDR1 is MGHRA and CDR2 YSYEKL. The CDR3 loop is CASSLGQGAVEQYF. The CDR3 DNA is TGCGCCAGCAGCCTGGGGCAGGGGGCCGTCGAGCAGTACTTC.

The rearrangement uses TRBV6-6 and TRBJ2-7; possibly TRBD2 for D (5 bases). V lost 7 bases to trimming and J lost 0 bases, with 13 bases between them. The CDR3 loop spans 14 amino acids. Looked up from germline, CDR1 is MNHNY and CDR2 is SVGAGI (reference sequence). CDR3 sequence (DNA): TGTGCCAGCACCCCGAGGGTAGGCTCCTACGAGCAGTACTTC. Protein: CASTPRVGSYEQYF.

The rearrangement uses TRBV19 and TRBJ1-2; D call uncertain. CDR1 and CDR2 from the germline V gene are LNHDA and SQIVND (reference sequence). The CDR3 covers 15 residues. Trimming removed 5 bases at V and 5 bases at J, with 18 bases between. The DNA for the CDR3 is TGTGCCAGTAGTGCCGAGCGGTGGGGTGAATATGGCTACACCTTC. Translating gives CASSAERWGEYGYTF. The full variable domain, rest sourced from reference TRBV19 and TRBJ1-2, is DGGITQSPKYLFRKEGQNVTLSCEQNLNHDAMYWYRQDPGQGLRLIYYSQIVNDFQKGDIAEGYSVSREKKESFPLTVTSAQKNPTAFYLCASSAERWGEYGYTFGSGTRLTVV.

The rearrangement links TRBV9 to TRBJ2-7, with TRBD1 identical over 9 bases. The CDR3 has 15 residues. Trimming cost V 3 bases and J 6 bases; bases outside gene matches: 10. The V gene's germline CDR1 is SGDLS and CDR2 YYNGEE. The CDR3 DNA is TGTGCCAGCAGCGCCGGACAGGGGAGGTTTAGCGAGCAGTACTTC. Translating gives CASSAGQGRFSEQYF.

The chain links TRBV12-5 to TRBJ1-2, with TRBD1 identical over 7 bases. The CDR3 sequence is 18 residues long. CDR1 and CDR2 from the germline V gene are LGHNT and FRNRAP. V gave up 6 bases and J gave up 8 bases; unmatched junction bases: 24. The CDR3 sequence: CASGNRQGIVGQRGGYTF. Here the CDR3 DNA reads TGTGCTAGTGGCAATCGACAGGGTATAGTGGGACAAAGGGGGGGCTACACCTTC.

CDR3 in DNA: TGTGCCAGCAGCGCCGACAGGGCGGGGGAGCTGTTTTTT. Translated, it gives CASSADRAGELFF. The chain carries TRBV9 and TRBJ2-2; TRBD1 matches at 7 bases. V dropped 3 bases and J dropped 8; count of bases not matched to a gene: 4. CDR1 and CDR2 from the germline V gene are SGDLS and YYNGEE. The CDR3 consists of 13 residues.

This clone was counted a few times. The J gene is TRBJ1-1, the V gene TRBV6-6, with D unclear. Germline V gene sequence: CDR1 MNHNY, CDR2 SVGAGI (reference sequence). V shed 1 base and J shed 10 bases, with 10 bases lying between them. The CDR3 sequence is 12 residues long. The CDR3 DNA is TGTGCCAGCAGTTACTGGGCCGAGGGAGCTTTCTTT. It translates to CASSYWAEGAFF.

The chain joins TRBV7-2 to TRBJ2-3; 7 bases align to TRBD2. Trimming cost V 1 base and J 1 base; bases outside gene matches: 5. The CDR3 spans 16 residues. CDR1 is SGHTA and CDR2 is FQGNSA in the germline V gene. CDR3 nucleotide sequence: TGTGCCAGCAGCTTAGTACCTAGCGGAGGCACAGATACGCAGTATTTT. Residues: CASSLVPSGGTDTQYF. Based on the CDR3 plus reference TRBV7-2 and TRBJ2-3, the full variable domain is GAGVSQSPSNKVTEKGKDVELRCDPISGHTALYWYRQSLGQGLEFLIYFQGNSAPDKSGLPSDRFSAERTGGSVSTLTIQRTQQEDSAVYLCASSLVPSGGTDTQYFGPGTRLTVL.

This clone was observed a handful of times. V usage is TRBV18 and J usage is TRBJ1-2, with 7 positions matching TRBD1. V shed 4 bases and J 2 bases; nucleotides not matched to a gene: 7. Germline assignment: CDR1 KGHSH and CDR2 LQKENI. The CDR3 loop spans 15 amino acids. CDR3 in amino acids: CASSRRQGANYGYTF. CDR3 coding DNA: TGTGCCAGCTCACGACGACAGGGCGCCAACTATGGCTACACCTTC.

The chain is built from TRBV7-2 and TRBJ2-1; 12 nucleotides align to TRBD2. Trimming at V came to 3 bases and at J to 4 bases, leaving 4 bases not matched to a gene. CDR1 SGHTA and CDR2 FQGNSA come from the germline V gene. The CDR3 runs to 16 residues. The CDR3 DNA is TGTGCCAGCAGCTTCGGGACTAGCGGGCTTTACAATGAGCAGTTCTTC. Translating gives CASSFGTSGLYNEQFF.

The chain is built from TRBV27 and TRBJ2-6; 7 bases match TRBD1. CDR3 length equals 18 residues. Germline V gene sequence: CDR1 MNHEY, CDR2 SMNVEV (reference sequence). Trimming cost V 6 bases and J 1 base; bases outside gene matches: 12. CDR3 in amino acids: CASRKQGQGGSGANVLTF. DNA of the CDR3: TGTGCCAGCAGAAAACAGGGGCAGGGTGGGTCTGGGGCCAACGTCCTGACTTTC.